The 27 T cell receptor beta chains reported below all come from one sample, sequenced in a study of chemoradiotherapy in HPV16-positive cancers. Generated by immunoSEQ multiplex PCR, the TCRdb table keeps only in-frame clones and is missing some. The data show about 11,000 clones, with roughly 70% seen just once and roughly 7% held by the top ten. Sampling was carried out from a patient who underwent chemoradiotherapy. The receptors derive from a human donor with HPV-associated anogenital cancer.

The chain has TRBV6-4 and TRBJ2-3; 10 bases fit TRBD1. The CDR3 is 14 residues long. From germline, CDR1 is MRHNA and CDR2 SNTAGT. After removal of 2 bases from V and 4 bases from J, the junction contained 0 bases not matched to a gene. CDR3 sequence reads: CASSDGQGADTQYF. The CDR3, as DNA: TGTGCCAGCAGTGACGGACAGGGGGCAGATACGCAGTATTTT.

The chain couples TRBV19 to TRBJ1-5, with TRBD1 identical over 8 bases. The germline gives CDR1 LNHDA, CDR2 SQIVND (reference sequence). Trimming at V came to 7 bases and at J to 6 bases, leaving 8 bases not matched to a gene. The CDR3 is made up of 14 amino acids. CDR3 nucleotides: TGTGCCAGTACACCAAGACAGGGGTTTCAGCCCCAGCATTTT. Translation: CASTPRQGFQPQHF.

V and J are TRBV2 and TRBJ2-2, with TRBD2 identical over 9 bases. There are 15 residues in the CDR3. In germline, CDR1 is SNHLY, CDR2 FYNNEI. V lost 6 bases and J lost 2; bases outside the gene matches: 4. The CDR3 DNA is TGTGCCAGCAGATCTAGCGGGGTCAACACCGGGGAGCTGTTTTTT. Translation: CASRSSGVNTGELFF.

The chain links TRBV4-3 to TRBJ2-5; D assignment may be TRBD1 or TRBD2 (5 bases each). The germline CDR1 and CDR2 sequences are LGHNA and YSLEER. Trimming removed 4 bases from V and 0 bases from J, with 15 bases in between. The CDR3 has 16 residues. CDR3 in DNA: TGCGCCAGCAGCCCGCGAGGGACGGTATACCAAGAGACCCAGTACTTC. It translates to CASSPRGTVYQETQYF.

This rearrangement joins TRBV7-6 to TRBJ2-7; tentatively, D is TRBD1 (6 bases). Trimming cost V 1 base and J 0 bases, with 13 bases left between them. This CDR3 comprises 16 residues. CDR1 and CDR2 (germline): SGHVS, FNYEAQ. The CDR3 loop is CASSLGTPDSSYEQYF. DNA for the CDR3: TGTGCCAGCAGCTTAGGTACACCGGACAGCTCCTACGAGCAGTACTTC.

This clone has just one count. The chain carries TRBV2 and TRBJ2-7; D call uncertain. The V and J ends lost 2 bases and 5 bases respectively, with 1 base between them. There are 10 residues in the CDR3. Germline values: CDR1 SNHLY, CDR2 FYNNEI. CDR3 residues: CASSEHEQYF. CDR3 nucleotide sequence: TGTGCCAGCAGTGAACACGAGCAGTACTTC.

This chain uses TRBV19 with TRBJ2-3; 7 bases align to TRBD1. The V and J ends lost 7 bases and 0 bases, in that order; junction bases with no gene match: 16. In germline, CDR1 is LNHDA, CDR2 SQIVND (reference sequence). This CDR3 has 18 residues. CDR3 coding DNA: TGTGCCAGTACCCTAGGGGGACCAGGGACAGCTAGCACAGATACGCAGTATTTT. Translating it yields CASTLGGPGTASTDTQYF.

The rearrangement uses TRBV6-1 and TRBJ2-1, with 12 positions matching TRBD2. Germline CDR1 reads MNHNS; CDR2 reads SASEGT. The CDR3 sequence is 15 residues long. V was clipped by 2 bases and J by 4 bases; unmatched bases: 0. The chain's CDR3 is CASSELAGGYNEQFF. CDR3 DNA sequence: TGTGCCAGCAGTGAACTAGCGGGAGGGTACAATGAGCAGTTCTTC.

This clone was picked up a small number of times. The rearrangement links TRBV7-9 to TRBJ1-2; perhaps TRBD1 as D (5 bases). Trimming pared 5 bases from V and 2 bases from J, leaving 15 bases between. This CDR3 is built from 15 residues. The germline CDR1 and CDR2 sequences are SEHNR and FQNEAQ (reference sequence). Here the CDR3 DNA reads TGTGCCAGCAGCGTGGATGCAGGGAGCAACTATGGCTACACCTTC. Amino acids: CASSVDAGSNYGYTF.

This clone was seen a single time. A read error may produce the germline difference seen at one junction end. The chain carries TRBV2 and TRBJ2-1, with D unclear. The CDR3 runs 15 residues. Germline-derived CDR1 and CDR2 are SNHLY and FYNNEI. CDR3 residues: CASREVVSSYNEQFF. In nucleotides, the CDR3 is TGTGCCAGCAGGGAAGTGGTTAGCTCCTACAATGAGCAGTTCTTC. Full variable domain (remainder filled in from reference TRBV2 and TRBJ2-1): EPEVTQTPSHQVTQMGQEVILRCVPISNHLYFYWYRQILGQKVEFLVSFYNNEISEKSEIFDDQFSVERPDGSNFTLKIRSTKLEDSAMYFCASREVVSSYNEQFFGPGTRLTVL.

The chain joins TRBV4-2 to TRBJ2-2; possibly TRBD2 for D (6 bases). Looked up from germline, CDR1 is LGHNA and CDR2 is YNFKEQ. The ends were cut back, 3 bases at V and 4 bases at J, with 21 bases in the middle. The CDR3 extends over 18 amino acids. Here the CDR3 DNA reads TGTGCCAGCAGCCATCCCCTAGAGGGCGGGATAGGCACCGGGGAGCTGTTTTTT. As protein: CASSHPLEGGIGTGELFF.

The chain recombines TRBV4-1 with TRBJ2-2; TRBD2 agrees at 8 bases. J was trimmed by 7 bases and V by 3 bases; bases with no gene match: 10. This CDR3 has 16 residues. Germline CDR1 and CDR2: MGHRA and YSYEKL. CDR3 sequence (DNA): TGCGCCAGCAGCCATGGGGGACGGGGGGGTTTCGGGGAGCTGTTTTTT. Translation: CASSHGGRGGFGELFF.

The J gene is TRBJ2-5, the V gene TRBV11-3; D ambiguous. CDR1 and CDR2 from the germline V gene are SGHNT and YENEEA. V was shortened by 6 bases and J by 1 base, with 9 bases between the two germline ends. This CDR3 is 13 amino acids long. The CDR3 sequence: CASSSGFQETQYF. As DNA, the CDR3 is TGTGCCAGCAGTTCCGGGTTCCAAGAGACCCAGTACTTC.

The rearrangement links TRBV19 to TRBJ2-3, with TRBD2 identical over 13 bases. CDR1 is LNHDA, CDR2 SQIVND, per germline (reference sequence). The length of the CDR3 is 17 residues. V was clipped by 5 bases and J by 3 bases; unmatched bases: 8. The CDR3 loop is CASSRGLAGDWTDTQYF. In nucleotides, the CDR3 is TGTGCCAGTAGTCGTGGACTAGCGGGAGATTGGACAGATACGCAGTATTTT.

The CDR3 nucleotides are TGTGCCAGCAGTTTTGGGGGACAGCCCCAGCATTTT. Protein sequence: CASSFGGQPQHF. This chain joins TRBV2 and TRBJ1-5, with a weak D call TRBD1 (5 bases). V dropped 5 bases and J dropped 7 bases, with 9 bases sitting between them. Germline V gene data show CDR1 as SNHLY and CDR2 as FYNNEI. There are 12 residues in the CDR3.

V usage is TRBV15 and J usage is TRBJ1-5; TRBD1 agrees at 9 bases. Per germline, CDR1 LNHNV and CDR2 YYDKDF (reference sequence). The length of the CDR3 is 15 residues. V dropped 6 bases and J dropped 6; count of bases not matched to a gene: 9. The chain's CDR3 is CATRDRTGVSQPQHF. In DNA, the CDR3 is TGTGCCACCAGAGATAGGACAGGGGTATCTCAGCCCCAGCATTTT.

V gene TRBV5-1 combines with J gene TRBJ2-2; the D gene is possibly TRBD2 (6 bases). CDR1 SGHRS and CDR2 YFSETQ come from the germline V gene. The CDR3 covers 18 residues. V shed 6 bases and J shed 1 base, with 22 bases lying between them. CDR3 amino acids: CASKSGASAALNTGELFF. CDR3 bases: TGCGCCAGCAAATCAGGAGCTAGCGCAGCATTGAACACCGGGGAGCTGTTTTTT.

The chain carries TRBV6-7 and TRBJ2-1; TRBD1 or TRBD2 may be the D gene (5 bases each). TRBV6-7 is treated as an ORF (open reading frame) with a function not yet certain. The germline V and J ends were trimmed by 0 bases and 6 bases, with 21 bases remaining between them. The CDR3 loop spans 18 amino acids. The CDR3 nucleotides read TGTGCCAGCAGTTACTCGAAAGAACGGGGCCGTTTCGGCAATGAGCAGTTCTTC. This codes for CASSYSKERGRFGNEQFF.

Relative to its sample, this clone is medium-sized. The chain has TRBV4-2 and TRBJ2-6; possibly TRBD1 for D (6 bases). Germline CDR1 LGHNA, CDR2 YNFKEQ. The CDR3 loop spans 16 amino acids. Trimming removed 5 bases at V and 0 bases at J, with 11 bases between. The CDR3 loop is CASSERGGSGANVLTF. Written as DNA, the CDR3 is TGTGCCAGCAGCGAAAGAGGGGGCTCTGGGGCCAACGTCCTGACTTTC.

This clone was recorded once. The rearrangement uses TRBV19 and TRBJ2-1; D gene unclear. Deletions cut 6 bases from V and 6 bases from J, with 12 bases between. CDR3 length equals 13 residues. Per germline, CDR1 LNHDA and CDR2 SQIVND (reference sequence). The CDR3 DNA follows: TGTGCCAGTAGAAATACAATGATCAATGAGCAGTTCTTC. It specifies CASRNTMINEQFF.

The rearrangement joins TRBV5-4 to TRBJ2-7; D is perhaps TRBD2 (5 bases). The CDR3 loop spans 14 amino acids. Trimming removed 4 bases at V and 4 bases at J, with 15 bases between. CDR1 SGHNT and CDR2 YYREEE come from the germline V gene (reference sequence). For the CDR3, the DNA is TGTGCCAGCAGCCCAAGACTAAATCCGTACGAGCAGTACTTC. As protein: CASSPRLNPYEQYF.

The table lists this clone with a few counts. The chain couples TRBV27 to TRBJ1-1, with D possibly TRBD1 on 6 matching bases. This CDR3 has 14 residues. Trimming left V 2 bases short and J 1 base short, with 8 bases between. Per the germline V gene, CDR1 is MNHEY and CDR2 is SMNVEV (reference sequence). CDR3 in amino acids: CASSLRQANTEAFF. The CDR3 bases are TGTGCCAGCAGTTTAAGACAGGCGAACACTGAAGCTTTCTTT.

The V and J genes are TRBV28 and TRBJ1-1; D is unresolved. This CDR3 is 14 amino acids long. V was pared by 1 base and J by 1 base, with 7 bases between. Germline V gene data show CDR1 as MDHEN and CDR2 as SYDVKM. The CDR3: CASSLYSQNTEAFF. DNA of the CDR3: TGTGCCAGCAGTTTATACAGCCAGAACACTGAAGCTTTCTTT.

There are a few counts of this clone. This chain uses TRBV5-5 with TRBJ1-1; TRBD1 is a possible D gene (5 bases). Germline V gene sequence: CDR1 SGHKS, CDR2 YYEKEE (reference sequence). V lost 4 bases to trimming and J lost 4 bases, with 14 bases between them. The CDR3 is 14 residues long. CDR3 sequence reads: CASSQDTLGTEAFF. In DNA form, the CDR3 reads TGTGCCAGCAGCCAGGACACGTTGGGCACTGAAGCTTTCTTT.

The CDR3 reads CATSRARGPGNTIYF. The DNA of the CDR3 is TGTGCCACCAGCAGAGCCAGGGGACCTGGAAACACCATATATTTT. The J gene is TRBJ1-3, the V gene TRBV15, with D maybe TRBD1 (6 bases). The CDR3 is made up of 15 amino acids. Germline CDR1 is LNHNV and CDR2 is YYDKDF (reference sequence). Deletions cut 1 base from V and 2 bases from J, with 9 bases between.

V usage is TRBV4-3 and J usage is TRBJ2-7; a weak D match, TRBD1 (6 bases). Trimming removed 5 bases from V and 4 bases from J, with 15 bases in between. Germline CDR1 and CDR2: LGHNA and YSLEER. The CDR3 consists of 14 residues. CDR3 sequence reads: CASSTGWGPYEQYF. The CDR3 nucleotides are TGCGCCAGCAGCACCGGGTGGGGGCCATACGAGCAGTACTTC.

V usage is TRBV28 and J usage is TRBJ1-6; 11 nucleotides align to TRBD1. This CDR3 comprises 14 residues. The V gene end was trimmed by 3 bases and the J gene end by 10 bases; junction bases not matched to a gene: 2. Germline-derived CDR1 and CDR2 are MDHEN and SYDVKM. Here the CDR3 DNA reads TGTGCCAGCAGTTTCGGGACAGGGGGGTCACCCCTCCACTTT. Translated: CASSFGTGGSPLHF.